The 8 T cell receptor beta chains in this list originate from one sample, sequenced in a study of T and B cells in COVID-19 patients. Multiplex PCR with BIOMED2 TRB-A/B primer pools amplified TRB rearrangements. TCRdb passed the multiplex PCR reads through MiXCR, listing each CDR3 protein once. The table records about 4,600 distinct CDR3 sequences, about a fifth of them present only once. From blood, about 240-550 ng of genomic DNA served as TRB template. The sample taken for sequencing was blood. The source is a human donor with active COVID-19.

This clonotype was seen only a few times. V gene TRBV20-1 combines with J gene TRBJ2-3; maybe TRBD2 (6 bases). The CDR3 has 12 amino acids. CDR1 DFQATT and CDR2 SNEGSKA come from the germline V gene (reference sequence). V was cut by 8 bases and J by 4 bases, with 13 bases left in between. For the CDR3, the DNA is TGCAGTCAAAGGAGGGAGGCAGATACGCAGTATTTT. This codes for CSQRREADTQYF.

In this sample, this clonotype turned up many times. This CDR3 reads CASSQVPGQGTIYF. In DNA form, the CDR3 reads TGTGCCAGCAGCCAAGTCCCGGGACAGGGGACTATCTACTTC. The chain joins TRBV14 to TRBJ2-5; TRBD1 matches at 10 bases. Germline CDR1 and CDR2: SGHDN and FVKESK. CDR3 length equals 14 residues. The trim removed 1 base at V and 14 bases at J, leaving 10 bases unmatched.

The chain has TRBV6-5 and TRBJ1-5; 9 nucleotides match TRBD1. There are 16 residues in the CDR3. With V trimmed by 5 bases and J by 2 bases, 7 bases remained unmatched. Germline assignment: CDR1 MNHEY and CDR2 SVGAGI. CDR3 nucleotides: TGTGCCAGCAGTGACAGGGGGGGCGGGCGCAATCAGCCCCAGCATTTT. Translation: CASSDRGGGRNQPQHF.

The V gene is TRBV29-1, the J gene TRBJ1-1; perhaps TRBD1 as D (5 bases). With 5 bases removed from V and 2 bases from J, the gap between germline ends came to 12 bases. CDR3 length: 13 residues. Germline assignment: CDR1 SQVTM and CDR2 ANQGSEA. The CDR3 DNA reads TGCAGCGTTTTCGGAGGGGCAAACACTGAAGCTTTCTTT. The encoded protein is CSVFGGANTEAFF. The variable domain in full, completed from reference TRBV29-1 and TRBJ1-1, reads SAVISQKPSRDICQRGTSLTIQCQVDSQVTMMFWYRQQPGQSLTLIATANQGSEATYESGFVIDKFPISRPNLTFSTLTVSNMSPEDSSIYLCSVFGGANTEAFFGQGTRLTVV.

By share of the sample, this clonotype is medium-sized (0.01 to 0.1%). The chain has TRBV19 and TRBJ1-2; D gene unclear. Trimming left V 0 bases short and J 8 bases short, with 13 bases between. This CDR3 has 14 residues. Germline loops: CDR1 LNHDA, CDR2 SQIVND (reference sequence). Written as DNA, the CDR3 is TGTGCCAGTAGTATAGAGGGCTTAAGGTCGGGCTACACCTTC. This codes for CASSIEGLRSGYTF.

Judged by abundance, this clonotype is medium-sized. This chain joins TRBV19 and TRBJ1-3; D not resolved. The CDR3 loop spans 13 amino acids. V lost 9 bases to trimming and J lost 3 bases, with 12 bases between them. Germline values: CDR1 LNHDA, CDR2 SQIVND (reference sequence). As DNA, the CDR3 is TGTGCCAGCGAAATTACGCGTGGAAACACCATATATTTT. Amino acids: CASEITRGNTIYF.

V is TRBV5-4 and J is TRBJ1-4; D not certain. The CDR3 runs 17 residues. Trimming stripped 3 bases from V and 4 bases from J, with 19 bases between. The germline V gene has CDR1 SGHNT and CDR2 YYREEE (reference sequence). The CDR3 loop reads CASSSRRRTGVNEKLFF. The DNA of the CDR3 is TGTGCCAGCAGCTCCCGTCGCCGGACGGGAGTTAATGAAAAACTGTTTTTT.

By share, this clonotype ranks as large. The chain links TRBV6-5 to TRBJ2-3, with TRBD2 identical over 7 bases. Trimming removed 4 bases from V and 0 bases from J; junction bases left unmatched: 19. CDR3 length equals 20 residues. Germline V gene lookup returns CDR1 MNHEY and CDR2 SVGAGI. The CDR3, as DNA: TGTGCCAGCAGTTTCTTCCTTTCTAGCGGTGGAGACCTTAGCACAGATACGCAGTATTTT. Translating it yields CASSFFLSSGGDLSTDTQYF.